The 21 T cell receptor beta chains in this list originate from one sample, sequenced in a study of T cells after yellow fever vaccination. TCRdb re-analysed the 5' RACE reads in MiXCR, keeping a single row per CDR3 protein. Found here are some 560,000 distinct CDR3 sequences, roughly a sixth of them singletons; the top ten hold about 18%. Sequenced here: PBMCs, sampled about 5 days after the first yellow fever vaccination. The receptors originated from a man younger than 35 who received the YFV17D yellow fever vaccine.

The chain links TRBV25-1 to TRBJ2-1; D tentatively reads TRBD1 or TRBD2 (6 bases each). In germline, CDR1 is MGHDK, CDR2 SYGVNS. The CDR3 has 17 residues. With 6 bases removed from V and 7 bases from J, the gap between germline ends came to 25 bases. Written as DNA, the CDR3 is TGTGCCAGCAGAGGGGTTTGGGGGGCCGGTAAAGCGAATGAGCAGTTCTTC. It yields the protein CASRGVWGAGKANEQFF.

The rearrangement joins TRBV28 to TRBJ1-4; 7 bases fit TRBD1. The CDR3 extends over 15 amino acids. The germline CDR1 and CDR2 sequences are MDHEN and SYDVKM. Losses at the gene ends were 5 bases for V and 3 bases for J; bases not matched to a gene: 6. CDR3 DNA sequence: TGTGCCAGCAGTCCTTCAGGGGGATCTAATGAAAAACTGTTTTTT. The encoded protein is CASSPSGGSNEKLFF. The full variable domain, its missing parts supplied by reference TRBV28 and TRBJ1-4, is DVKVTQSSRYLVKRTGEKVFLECVQDMDHENMFWYRQDPGLGLRLIYFSYDVKMKEKGDIPEGYSVSREKKERFSLILESASTNQTSMYLCASSPSGGSNEKLFFGSGTQLSVL.

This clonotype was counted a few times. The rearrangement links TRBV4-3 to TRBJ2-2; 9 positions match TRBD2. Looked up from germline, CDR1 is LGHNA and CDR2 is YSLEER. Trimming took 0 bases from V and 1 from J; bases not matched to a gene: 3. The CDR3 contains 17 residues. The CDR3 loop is CASSQDRLAENTGELFF. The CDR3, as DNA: TGCGCCAGCAGCCAAGATCGACTAGCGGAGAACACCGGGGAGCTGTTTTTT.

In DNA form, the CDR3 reads TGTGCCAGCAGTTACTCTGGCGGGGGGCCTCCCTACGAGCAGTACTTC. Translation: CASSYSGGGPPYEQYF. The chain couples TRBV6-5 to TRBJ2-7, with TRBD2 matching 8 bases. V lost 0 bases, J lost 2 bases, and 6 bases stayed unmatched. This CDR3 comprises 16 residues. Germline loops: CDR1 MNHEY, CDR2 SVGAGI.

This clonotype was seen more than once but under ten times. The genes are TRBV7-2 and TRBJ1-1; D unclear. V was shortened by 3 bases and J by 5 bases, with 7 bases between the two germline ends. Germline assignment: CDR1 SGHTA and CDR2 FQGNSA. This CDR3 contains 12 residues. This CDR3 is CASSFYTTEAFF. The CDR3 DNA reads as TGTGCCAGCAGCTTCTATACTACTGAAGCTTTCTTT.

Written as DNA, the CDR3 is TGTGCCAGCAGCTTCGGTGCCATACAGGGGCTCGAGACCCAGTACTTC. It codes for CASSFGAIQGLETQYF. The chain employs TRBV6-1 and TRBJ2-5; 7 bases match TRBD1. With 6 bases clipped from V and 5 bases from J, the junction kept 15 bases outside the gene matches. CDR1 is MNHNS and CDR2 is SASEGT in the germline V gene. The CDR3 extends over 16 amino acids.

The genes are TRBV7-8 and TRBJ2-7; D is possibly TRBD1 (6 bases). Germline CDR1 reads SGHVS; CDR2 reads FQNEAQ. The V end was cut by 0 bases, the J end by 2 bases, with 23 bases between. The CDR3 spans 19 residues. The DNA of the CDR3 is TGTGCCAGCAGCTTAGCTTTGGCAGGGGCAAATTGGATCCCCTACGAGCAGTACTTC. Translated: CASSLALAGANWIPYEQYF.

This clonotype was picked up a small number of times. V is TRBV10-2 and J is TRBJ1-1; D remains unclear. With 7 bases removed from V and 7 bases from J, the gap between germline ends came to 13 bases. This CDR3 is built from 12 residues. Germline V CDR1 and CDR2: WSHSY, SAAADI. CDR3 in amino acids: CASTHIRDEAFF. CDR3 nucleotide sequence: TGCGCCAGCACCCATATAAGGGATGAAGCTTTCTTT.

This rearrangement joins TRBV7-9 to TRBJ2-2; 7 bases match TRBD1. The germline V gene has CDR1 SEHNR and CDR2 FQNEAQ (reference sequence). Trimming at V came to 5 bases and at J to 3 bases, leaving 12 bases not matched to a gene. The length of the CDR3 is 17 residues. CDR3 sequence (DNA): TGTGCCAGCAGCCCCACCCTCGACAGGGTACACACCGGGGAGCTGTTTTTT. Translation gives CASSPTLDRVHTGELFF. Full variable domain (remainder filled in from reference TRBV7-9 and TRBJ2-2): DTGVSQNPRHKITKRGQNVTFRCDPISEHNRLYWYRQTLGQGPEFLTYFQNEAQLEKSRLLSDRFSAERPKGSFSTLEIQRTEQGDSAMYLCASSPTLDRVHTGELFFGEGSRLTVL.

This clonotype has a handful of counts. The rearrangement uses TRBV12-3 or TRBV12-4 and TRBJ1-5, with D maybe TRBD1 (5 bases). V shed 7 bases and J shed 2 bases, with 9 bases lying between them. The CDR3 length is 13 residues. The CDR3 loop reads CASTGYRNQPQHF. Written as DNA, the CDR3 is TGTGCCAGCACAGGGTATCGCAATCAGCCCCAGCATTTT.

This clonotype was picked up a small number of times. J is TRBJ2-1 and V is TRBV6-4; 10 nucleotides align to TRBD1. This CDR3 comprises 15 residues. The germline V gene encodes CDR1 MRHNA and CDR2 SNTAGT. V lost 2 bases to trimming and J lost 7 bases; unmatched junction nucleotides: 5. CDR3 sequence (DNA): TGTGCCAGCAGTGACGGGCGGGACAGGGGAAATGAGCAGTTCTTC. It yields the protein CASSDGRDRGNEQFF.

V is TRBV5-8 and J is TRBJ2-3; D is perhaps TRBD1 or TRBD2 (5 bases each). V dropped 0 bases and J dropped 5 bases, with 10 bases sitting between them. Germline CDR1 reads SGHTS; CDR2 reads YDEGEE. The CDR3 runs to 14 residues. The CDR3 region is CASSLAQRGDTQYF. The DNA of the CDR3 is TGTGCCAGCAGCTTGGCCCAGAGGGGAGATACGCAGTATTTT. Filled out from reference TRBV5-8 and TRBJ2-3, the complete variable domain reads EAGVTQSPTHLIKTRGQQATLRCSPISGHTSVYWYQQALGLGLQFLLWYDEGEERNRGNFPPRFSGRQFPNYSSELNVNALELEDSALYLCASSLAQRGDTQYFGPGTRLTVL.

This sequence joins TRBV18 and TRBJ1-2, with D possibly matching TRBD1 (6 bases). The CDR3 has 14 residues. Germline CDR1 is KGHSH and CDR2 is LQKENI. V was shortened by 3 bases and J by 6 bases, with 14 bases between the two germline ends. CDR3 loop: CASSPDQQGDGYTF. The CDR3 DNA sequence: TGTGCCAGCTCACCTGATCAACAGGGCGATGGCTACACCTTC.

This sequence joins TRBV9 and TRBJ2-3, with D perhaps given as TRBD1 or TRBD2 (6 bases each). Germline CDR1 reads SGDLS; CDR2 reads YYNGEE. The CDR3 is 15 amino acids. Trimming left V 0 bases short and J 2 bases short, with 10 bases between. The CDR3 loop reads CASSVAGASTDTQYF. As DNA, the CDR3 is TGTGCCAGCAGCGTAGCGGGGGCCTCCACAGATACGCAGTATTTT.

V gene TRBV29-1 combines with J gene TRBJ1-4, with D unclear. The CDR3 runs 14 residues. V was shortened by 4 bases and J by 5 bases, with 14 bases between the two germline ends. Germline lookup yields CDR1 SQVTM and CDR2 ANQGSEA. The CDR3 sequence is CSVGVSGQNEKLFF. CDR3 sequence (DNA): TGCAGCGTTGGGGTTTCGGGCCAGAATGAAAAACTGTTTTTT.

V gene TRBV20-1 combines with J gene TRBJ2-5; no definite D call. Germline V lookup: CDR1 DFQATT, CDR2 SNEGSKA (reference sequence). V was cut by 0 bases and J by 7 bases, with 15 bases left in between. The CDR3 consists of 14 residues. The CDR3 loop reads CSAREKAAVGTQYF. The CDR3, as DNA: TGCAGTGCTAGAGAAAAGGCAGCTGTCGGGACCCAGTACTTC.

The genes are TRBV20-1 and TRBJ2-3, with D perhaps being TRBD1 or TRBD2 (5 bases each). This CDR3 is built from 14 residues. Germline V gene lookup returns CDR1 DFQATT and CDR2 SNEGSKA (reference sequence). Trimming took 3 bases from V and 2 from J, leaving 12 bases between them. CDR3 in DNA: TGCAGTGCTAGCTCGGGACCACACACAGATACGCAGTATTTT. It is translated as CSASSGPHTDTQYF.

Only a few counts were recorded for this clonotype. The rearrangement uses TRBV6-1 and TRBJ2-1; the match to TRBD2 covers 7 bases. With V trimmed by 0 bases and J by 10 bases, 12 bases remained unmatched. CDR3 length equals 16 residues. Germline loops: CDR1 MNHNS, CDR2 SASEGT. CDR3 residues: CASSEARASGIPEQFF. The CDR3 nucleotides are TGTGCCAGCAGTGAAGCGCGGGCTAGCGGTATCCCGGAGCAGTTCTTC.

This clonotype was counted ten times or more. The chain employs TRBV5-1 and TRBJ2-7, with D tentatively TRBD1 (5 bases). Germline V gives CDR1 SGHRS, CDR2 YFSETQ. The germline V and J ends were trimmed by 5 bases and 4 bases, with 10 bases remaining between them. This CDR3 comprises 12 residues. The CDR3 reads CASSDSFYEQYF. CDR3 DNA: TGCGCCAGCAGTGACAGTTTTTACGAGCAGTACTTC.

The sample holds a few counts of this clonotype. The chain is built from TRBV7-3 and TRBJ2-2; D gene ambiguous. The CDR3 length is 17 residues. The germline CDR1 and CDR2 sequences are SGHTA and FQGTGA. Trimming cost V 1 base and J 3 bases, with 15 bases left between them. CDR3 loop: CASSLMSSRSYTGELFF. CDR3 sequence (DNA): TGTGCCAGCAGCTTAATGTCGTCGCGGAGCTACACCGGGGAGCTGTTTTTT. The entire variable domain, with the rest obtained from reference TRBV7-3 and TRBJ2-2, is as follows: GAGVSQTPSNKVTEKGKYVELRCDPISGHTALYWYRQSLGQGPEFLIYFQGTGAADDSGLPNDRFFAVRPEGSVSTLKIQRTERGDSAVYLCASSLMSSRSYTGELFFGEGSRLTVL.

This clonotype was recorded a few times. The CDR3 is CSALAANTDTQYF. The CDR3 coding sequence is TGCAGTGCCCTAGCGGCGAACACAGATACGCAGTATTTT. V usage is TRBV20-1 and J usage is TRBJ2-3, with TRBD2 matching 7 bases. Losses at the gene ends were 6 bases for V and 2 bases for J; bases not matched to a gene: 5. The CDR3 consists of 13 residues. CDR1 DFQATT and CDR2 SNEGSKA come from the germline V gene (reference sequence).